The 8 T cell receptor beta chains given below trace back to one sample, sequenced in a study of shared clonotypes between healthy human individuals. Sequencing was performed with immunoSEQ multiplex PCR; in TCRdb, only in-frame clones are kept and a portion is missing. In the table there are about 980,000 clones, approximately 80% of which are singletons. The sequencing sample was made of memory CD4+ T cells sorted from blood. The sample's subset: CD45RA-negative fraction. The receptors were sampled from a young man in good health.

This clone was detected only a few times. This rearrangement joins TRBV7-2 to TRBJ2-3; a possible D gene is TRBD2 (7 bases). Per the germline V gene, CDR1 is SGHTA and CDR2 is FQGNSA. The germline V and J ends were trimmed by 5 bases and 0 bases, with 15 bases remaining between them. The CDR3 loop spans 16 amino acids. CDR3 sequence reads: CASSTRGGGSTDTQYF. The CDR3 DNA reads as TGTGCCAGCAGCACCCGAGGGGGGGGTAGCACAGATACGCAGTATTTT.

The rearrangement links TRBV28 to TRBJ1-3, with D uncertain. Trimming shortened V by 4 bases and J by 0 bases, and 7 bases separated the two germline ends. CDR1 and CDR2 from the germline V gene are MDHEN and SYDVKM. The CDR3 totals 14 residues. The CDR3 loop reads CASSYLGSGNTIYF. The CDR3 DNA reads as TGTGCCAGCAGTTATCTCGGCTCTGGAAACACCATATATTTT.

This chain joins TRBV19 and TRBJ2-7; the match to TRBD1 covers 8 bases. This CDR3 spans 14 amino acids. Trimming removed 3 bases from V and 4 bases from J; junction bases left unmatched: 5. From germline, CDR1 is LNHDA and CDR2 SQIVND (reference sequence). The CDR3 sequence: CASSMRTGQYEQYF. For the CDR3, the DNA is TGTGCCAGTAGTATGAGGACAGGGCAGTACGAGCAGTACTTC.

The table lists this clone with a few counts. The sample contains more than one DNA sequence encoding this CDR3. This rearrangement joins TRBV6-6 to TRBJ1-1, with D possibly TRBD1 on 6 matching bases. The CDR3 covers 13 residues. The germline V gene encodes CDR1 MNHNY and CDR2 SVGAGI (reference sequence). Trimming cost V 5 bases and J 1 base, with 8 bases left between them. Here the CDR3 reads CASSPQGNTEAFF. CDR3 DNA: TGTGCCAGCAGTCCACAGGGGAACACTGAAGCTTTCTTT.

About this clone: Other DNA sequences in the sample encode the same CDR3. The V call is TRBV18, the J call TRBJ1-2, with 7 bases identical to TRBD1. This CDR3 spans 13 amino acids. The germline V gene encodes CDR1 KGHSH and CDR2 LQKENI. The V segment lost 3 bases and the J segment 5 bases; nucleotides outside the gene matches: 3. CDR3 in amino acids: CASSPDREYGYTF. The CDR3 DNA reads TGTGCCAGCTCACCCGACAGGGAGTATGGCTACACCTTC.

The DNA of the CDR3 is TGTGCCAGCACTAGACAGAGAACTGGAAACACCATATATTTT. Protein: CASTRQRTGNTIYF. The rearrangement joins TRBV5-6 to TRBJ1-3; possibly TRBD1 for D (5 bases). Trimming left V 6 bases short and J 2 bases short, with 12 bases between. Per the germline V gene, CDR1 is SGHDT and CDR2 is YYEEEE. This CDR3 has 14 amino acids.

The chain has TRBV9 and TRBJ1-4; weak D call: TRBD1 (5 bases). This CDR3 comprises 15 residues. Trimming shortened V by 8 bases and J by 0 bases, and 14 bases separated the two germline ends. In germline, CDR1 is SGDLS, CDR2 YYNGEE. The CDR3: CASSRDATTNEKLFF. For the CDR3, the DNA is TGTGCCAGTTCTAGGGACGCCACAACTAATGAAAAACTGTTTTTT.

CDR3 in amino acids: CASSPGQANTEAFF. CDR3 sequence (DNA): TGTGCCAGCTCACCGGGACAGGCGAACACTGAAGCTTTCTTT. V gene TRBV18 combines with J gene TRBJ1-1; 8 bases align to TRBD1. This CDR3 comprises 14 residues. The junction had 1 base not matched to a gene; V was cut back by 3 bases and J by 1 base. The germline V gene has CDR1 KGHSH and CDR2 LQKENI. The full variable domain, in which reference TRBV18 and TRBJ1-1 provide the parts outside the CDR3, is NAGVMQNPRHLVRRRGQEARLRCSPMKGHSHVYWYRQLPEEGLKFMVYLQKENIIDESGMPKERFSAEFPKEGPSILRIQQVVRGDSAAYFCASSPGQANTEAFFGQGTRLTVV.